This TCR beta chain was sequenced for a study of T-cell memory formation after mild COVID-19. TCRdb re-called the 5' RACE reads through MiXCR, storing one row per CDR3 protein. The sample shows roughly 35,000 distinct CDR3 sequences, more than 20% of them seen only once. CDR1 and CDR2 from the germline V gene are SGHTA and FQGTGA. This CDR3 has 15 amino acids. V was pared by 5 bases and J by 4 bases, with 5 bases of the junction left unmatched. In this sample, this clonotype turned up many times. This rearrangement joins TRBV7-3 to TRBJ2-1; 10 bases map to TRBD2. The sample comprised PBMCs or a T cell subset sorted from them (not recorded which). This clonotype originated in an adult who had mild COVID-19 (a few samples of this study predate the infection). Cell type and time point are not known. The CDR3 here is CASSPGTSAYNEQFF. The CDR3 nucleotides read TGTGCCAGCAGCCCAGGGACTAGCGCTTACAATGAGCAGTTCTTC.